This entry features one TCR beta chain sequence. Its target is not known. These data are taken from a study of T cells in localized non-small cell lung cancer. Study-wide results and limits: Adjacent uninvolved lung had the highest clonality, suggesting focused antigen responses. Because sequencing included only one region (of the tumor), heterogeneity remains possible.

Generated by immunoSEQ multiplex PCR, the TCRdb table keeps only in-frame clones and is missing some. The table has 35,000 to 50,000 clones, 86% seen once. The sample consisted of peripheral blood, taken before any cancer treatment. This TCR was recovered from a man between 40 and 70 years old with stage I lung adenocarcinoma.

The CDR3 nucleotides are TGCGCCAGCAGCCAAGAACCCAGGCGGTACACAGATACGCAGTATTTT. Its translation: CASSQEPRRYTDTQYF. The chain couples TRBV4-1 to TRBJ2-3; D is undetermined. This CDR3 contains 16 residues. Germline-derived CDR1 and CDR2 are MGHRA and YSYEKL. V lost 0 bases to trimming and J lost 2 bases, with 12 bases between them.